Each of the 5 T cell receptor beta chains below was sequenced from the same sample in a study of blood T cell repertoires in COVID-19. Libraries were prepared by immunoSEQ multiplex PCR; TCRdb keeps only in-frame clonotypes and omits some of them. The sample contains tens of thousands of clones, approximately 84% of which appear only once. Sequencing was done on a sample of peripheral blood. Receptors originate from a man aged 65 to 85 with active or convalescent COVID-19.

The chain couples TRBV19 to TRBJ2-3, with D maybe TRBD2 (7 bases). V was pared by 3 bases and J by 1 base, with 11 bases between. The CDR3 runs to 15 residues. From germline, CDR1 is LNHDA and CDR2 SQIVND (reference sequence). CDR3 in amino acids: CASSMGGAGTDTQYF. The CDR3, as DNA: TGTGCCAGTAGTATGGGGGGGGCGGGCACAGATACGCAGTATTTT.

The J gene is TRBJ2-7, the V gene TRBV28, with TRBD1 identical over 7 bases. With V trimmed by 3 bases and J by 6 bases, 2 bases remained unmatched. CDR3 length: 12 amino acids. The germline V gene has CDR1 MDHEN and CDR2 SYDVKM. CDR3 sequence reads: CASSLNRGEQYF. The CDR3 DNA follows: TGTGCCAGCAGTTTGAACAGGGGCGAGCAGTACTTC.

The CDR3 loop is CASSARTGTSGGDEQFF. The CDR3 DNA follows: TGTGCCAGCAGCGCACGAACCGGGACTAGCGGGGGGGATGAGCAGTTCTTC. The genes are TRBV9 and TRBJ2-1; TRBD2 matches 16 bases. The germline gives CDR1 SGDLS, CDR2 YYNGEE. V shed 3 bases and J 8 bases; nucleotides not matched to a gene: 8. CDR3 length: 17 residues.

This clone was counted only a few times. The V and J genes are TRBV7-8 and TRBJ2-3; the match to TRBD1 covers 9 bases. Germline CDR1 and CDR2: SGHVS and FQNEAQ. J lost 3 bases, V lost 4 bases, and 11 bases had no gene match. The CDR3 runs 17 residues. For the CDR3, the DNA is TGTGCCAGCAGCTGGATAAAGGACAGGGGAAGGACAGATACGCAGTATTTT. Translation gives CASSWIKDRGRTDTQYF.

The gene calls are TRBV4-1 and TRBJ2-1, with D possibly being TRBD2 (6 bases). Looked up from germline, CDR1 is MGHRA and CDR2 is YSYEKL. V was shortened by 10 bases and J by 3 bases, with 13 bases between the two germline ends. The CDR3 sequence is 13 residues long. CDR3 region: CATPGDGYNEQFF. The CDR3 DNA follows: TGCGCCACCCCGGGAGACGGCTACAATGAGCAGTTCTTC.